This TCR beta chain derives from a study of PD-1 blockade in mismatch repair-deficient tumors. Study-wide background: Patients had around 12 mismatch repair-deficient cancer types, all previously treated and progressing. Study results and limitations: Tumor-resident clones, often absent from pretreatment blood, expanded after pembrolizumab and then contracted.

Using immunoSEQ multiplex PCR, the repertoire was profiled, and TCRdb retains in-frame clones only, with some absent. The sample carries roughly 70,000 clones, 70% to 80% recorded once. Points on this clone: Its antigen is still unknown.

TCRs were sequenced from a few patients responding to pembrolizumab. This clonotype originated in an adult with mismatch repair-deficient cancer. Sequencing used peripheral blood, obtained 2 weeks after starting pembrolizumab.

The CDR3 sequence is CASSLGGAHLLSTDTQYF. The CDR3 region has the DNA TGCGCCAGCAGCTTGGGAGGGGCCCACCTTTTAAGCACAGATACGCAGTATTTT. This rearrangement joins TRBV5-1 to TRBJ2-3; either TRBD1 or TRBD2 may supply D (5 bases each). Trimming took 0 bases from V and 0 from J, leaving 17 bases between them. CDR1 is SGHRS, CDR2 YFSETQ, per germline. The CDR3 covers 18 residues.